This is a list of T cell receptor beta chains from one sample in a study of vaccination and CD4 T cells after COVID-19. From the PCR reads, TCRdb called clonotypes with MiXCR, one entry per CDR3 protein. The sample has approximately 9,700 distinct CDR3 sequences; 26% are singletons. No antigen has been identified for these receptors. The material sequenced was CD4+ T cells from blood, cultured in vitro, taken before SARS-CoV-2 vaccination. The receptors were gathered from a human donor who received a COVID-19 vaccine. CDR3s leave out the opening cysteine and the closing phenylalanine or tryptophan. Fields, in order: V gene, CDR3 length, J gene, CDR3 protein.

V gene: TRBV12-3/TRBV12-4
CDR3 length: 13
J gene: TRBJ2-7
CDR3 protein: ASSLHSGGAFEQY

V gene: TRBV20-1
CDR3 length: 12
J gene: TRBJ1-5
CDR3 protein: SARWGGAGEPQH

V gene: TRBV18
CDR3 length: 12
J gene: TRBJ2-1
CDR3 protein: ASSPDLSYNEQF

V gene: TRBV20-1
CDR3 length: 11
J gene: TRBJ1-2
CDR3 protein: RATRDREGGYT

V gene: TRBV5-1
CDR3 length: 15
J gene: TRBJ2-3
CDR3 protein: ASSLEGGKGSADTQY

V gene: TRBV21-1
CDR3 length: 11
J gene: TRBJ2-7
CDR3 protein: ASRKTEGCEQY

V gene: TRBV29-1
CDR3 length: 10
J gene: TRBJ2-7
CDR3 protein: SVGGQTYEQY

V gene: TRBV11-2
CDR3 length: 12
J gene: TRBJ1-3
CDR3 protein: ASSLDRVGNTIY

V gene: TRBV19
CDR3 length: 13
J gene: TRBJ1-1
CDR3 protein: ASSVTTGGNTEAF

V gene: TRBV20-1
CDR3 length: 15
J gene: TRBJ2-3
CDR3 protein: SARDPMTGGFTDTQY

V gene: TRBV5-1
CDR3 length: 11
J gene: TRBJ2-7
CDR3 protein: ASSSRWNHEQY

V gene: TRBV12-3/TRBV12-4
CDR3 length: 11
J gene: TRBJ1-2
CDR3 protein: ASSTGTGSRYT

V gene: TRBV12-1
CDR3 length: 13
J gene: TRBJ2-1
CDR3 protein: ASSARLAGGHEQF

V gene: TRBV5-4
CDR3 length: 13
J gene: TRBJ2-5
CDR3 protein: ASSLGDRPQETQY

V gene: TRBV12-5
CDR3 length: 12
J gene: TRBJ2-1
CDR3 protein: ASGLGQEYNEQF

V gene: TRBV9
CDR3 length: 11
J gene: TRBJ1-1
CDR3 protein: ASSVARDTEAF

V gene: TRBV5-1
CDR3 length: 12
J gene: TRBJ2-7
CDR3 protein: ASRAGTGPYEQY

V gene: TRBV12-3/TRBV12-4
CDR3 length: 11
J gene: TRBJ1-5
CDR3 protein: ASSSWGAEPQH

V gene: TRBV4-1
CDR3 length: 12
J gene: TRBJ1-3
CDR3 protein: ASSQVDSGNTIY

V gene: TRBV12-3/TRBV12-4
CDR3 length: 12
J gene: TRBJ2-5
CDR3 protein: ASSLGTGGETQY

V gene: TRBV12-3/TRBV12-4
CDR3 length: 13
J gene: TRBJ2-1
CDR3 protein: ASSLAGETYNEQF

V gene: TRBV19
CDR3 length: 13
J gene: TRBJ1-2
CDR3 protein: ASSSPRDGSYGYT

V gene: TRBV12-3/TRBV12-4
CDR3 length: 10
J gene: TRBJ1-5
CDR3 protein: ASSPERQPQH

V gene: TRBV11-3
CDR3 length: 11
J gene: TRBJ2-5
CDR3 protein: ASSLGRGETQY

V gene: TRBV19
CDR3 length: 14
J gene: TRBJ1-1
CDR3 protein: ASSMQGGAPNTEAF

V gene: TRBV19
CDR3 length: 15
J gene: TRBJ2-5
CDR3 protein: ASSIDLTGGSQETQY

V gene: TRBV12-5
CDR3 length: 16
J gene: TRBJ2-2
CDR3 protein: ASGLVLGRIANTGELF

V gene: TRBV30
CDR3 length: 18
J gene: TRBJ1-5
CDR3 protein: AWSVGSGVYGRGGNQPQH

V gene: TRBV5-1
CDR3 length: 14
J gene: TRBJ2-5
CDR3 protein: ASSLRGGPPGETQY

V gene: TRBV6-1
CDR3 length: 14
J gene: TRBJ1-1
CDR3 protein: ASRAPPTGENTEAF

V gene: TRBV11-2
CDR3 length: 13
J gene: TRBJ1-2
CDR3 protein: ASSPGQGALYGYT

V gene: TRBV27
CDR3 length: 12
J gene: TRBJ2-1
CDR3 protein: ASSWGQGVNEQF

V gene: TRBV30
CDR3 length: 10
J gene: TRBJ1-4
CDR3 protein: AWSVGGVELF

V gene: TRBV6-5
CDR3 length: 13
J gene: TRBJ2-2
CDR3 protein: ASSYSRGAPGELF

V gene: TRBV7-2
CDR3 length: 11
J gene: TRBJ1-1
CDR3 protein: ASSFSQNTEAF

V gene: TRBV12-3/TRBV12-4
CDR3 length: 13
J gene: TRBJ1-1
CDR3 protein: ASSLRSGRNTEAF

V gene: TRBV30
CDR3 length: 15
J gene: TRBJ2-7
CDR3 protein: ASQGILSGGSSYEQY

V gene: TRBV12-3/TRBV12-4
CDR3 length: 12
J gene: TRBJ1-1
CDR3 protein: ASSPDRGNTEAF

V gene: TRBV25-1
CDR3 length: 12
J gene: TRBJ1-2
CDR3 protein: ASSELRGGYGYT

V gene: TRBV6-1
CDR3 length: 14
J gene: TRBJ1-5
CDR3 protein: ASSPRRRASNQPQH

V gene: TRBV20-1
CDR3 length: 14
J gene: TRBJ2-5
CDR3 protein: SARDSALAGEETQY

V gene: TRBV20-1
CDR3 length: 13
J gene: TRBJ2-7
CDR3 protein: SARDSGTGRNEQY

V gene: TRBV12-5
CDR3 length: 12
J gene: TRBJ1-5
CDR3 protein: ASGLGDINQPQH

V gene: TRBV5-1
CDR3 length: 13
J gene: TRBJ2-3
CDR3 protein: ASSFRGRSTDTQY

V gene: TRBV5-6
CDR3 length: 14
J gene: TRBJ1-2
CDR3 protein: ASSLAVRRDSYGYT

V gene: TRBV18
CDR3 length: 11
J gene: TRBJ2-7
CDR3 protein: ASSAKTGSEQY

V gene: TRBV20-1
CDR3 length: 11
J gene: TRBJ1-2
CDR3 protein: SAEMKRDYGYT

V gene: TRBV24-1
CDR3 length: 11
J gene: TRBJ2-4
CDR3 protein: ATSDPSEDIQY

V gene: TRBV20-1
CDR3 length: 13
J gene: TRBJ1-1
CDR3 protein: SASDFGHLNTEAF

V gene: TRBV7-2
CDR3 length: 14
J gene: TRBJ2-5
CDR3 protein: ASSLGRTNLQGTQY

V gene: TRBV20-1
CDR3 length: 13
J gene: TRBJ1-2
CDR3 protein: SAPTGTGLNYGYT

V gene: TRBV7-9
CDR3 length: 14
J gene: TRBJ1-1
CDR3 protein: ASSLAGVGRGREAF

V gene: TRBV7-8
CDR3 length: 12
J gene: TRBJ2-7
CDR3 protein: ASSLSSARYEQY

V gene: TRBV2
CDR3 length: 10
J gene: TRBJ1-4
CDR3 protein: ASRQGGPKLF

V gene: TRBV7-6
CDR3 length: 13
J gene: TRBJ2-1
CDR3 protein: ASSLVGLAGGQQF